The 11 T cell receptor beta chains below come from one sample, sequenced in a study of cytomegalovirus exposure and HLA in healthy donors. In the PCR, 60 Vbeta and 13 Jbeta primers were used. Profiled with immunoSEQ multiplex PCR; TCRdb holds only in-frame clones, not every one. The top ten clones hold roughly 15% of a sample with about 200,000 clones, more than 60% of them seen once. The sample comprised PBMCs. These receptors originate from a man between 35 and 55 years old in good health and CMV-seronegative.

The rearrangement uses TRBV27 and TRBJ2-7; D perhaps matches TRBD1 (6 bases). Per the germline V gene, CDR1 is MNHEY and CDR2 is SMNVEV (reference sequence). CDR3 length: 14 residues. V was trimmed by 3 bases and J by 2 bases, leaving 11 bases between them. CDR3 DNA sequence: TGTGCCAGCAGTTTCCTCGGACAGACCTACGAGCAGTACTTC. It specifies CASSFLGQTYEQYF.

The gene calls are TRBV2 and TRBJ1-1; D gene uncertain. The CDR3 sequence is 13 residues long. Trimming stripped 3 bases from V and 5 bases from J, with 10 bases between. Germline lookup yields CDR1 SNHLY and CDR2 FYNNEI. CDR3 amino acids: CASSDEGQTEAFF. The DNA for the CDR3 is TGTGCCAGCAGTGACGAGGGTCAAACTGAAGCTTTCTTT. The full variable domain, completed using reference TRBV2 and TRBJ1-1, is EPEVTQTPSHQVTQMGQEVILRCVPISNHLYFYWYRQILGQKVEFLVSFYNNEISEKSEIFDDQFSVERPDGSNFTLKIRSTKLEDSAMYFCASSDEGQTEAFFGQGTRLTVV.

This clone was found once. The chain is built from TRBV21-1 and TRBJ2-3; TRBD1 is the table's D call and was not checked against the DNA. TRBV21-1 is a recognized pseudogene. The CDR3 loop spans 15 amino acids. The chain's CDR3 is CASSQERGRRDTQYF. CDR3 in DNA: TGTGCCAGCAGCCAAGAAAGGGGGCGCCGGGATACGCAGTATTTT.

The chain carries TRBV5-4 and TRBJ1-3; D call uncertain. CDR1 and CDR2 (germline): SGHNT, YYREEE (reference sequence). Deletions cut 3 bases from V and 3 bases from J, with 7 bases between. This CDR3 is 13 amino acids long. The CDR3 loop is CASSSGVGNTIYF. The CDR3 nucleotides are TGTGCCAGCAGCTCCGGGGTTGGAAACACCATATATTTT. Combining the CDR3 with reference TRBV5-4 and TRBJ1-3 gives the whole variable domain ETGVTQSPTHLIKTRGQQVTLRCSSQSGHNTVSWYQQALGQGPQFIFQYYREEENGRGNFPPRFSGLQFPNYSSELNVNALELDDSALYLCASSSGVGNTIYFGEGSWLTVV.

This chain joins TRBV9 and TRBJ1-1, with D possibly being TRBD1 (5 bases). The CDR3 runs 16 residues. The germline V and J ends were trimmed by 0 bases and 1 base, with 13 bases remaining between them. Per the germline V gene, CDR1 is SGDLS and CDR2 is YYNGEE. CDR3 coding DNA: TGTGCCAGCAGCGTAGGGCAGGGTCGAGGGAACACTGAAGCTTTCTTT. It yields the protein CASSVGQGRGNTEAFF.

The chain carries TRBV5-8 and TRBJ2-7; TRBD2 matches 14 bases. Trimming took 7 bases from V and 1 from J; bases not matched to a gene: 13. Germline V CDR1 and CDR2: SGHTS, YDEGEE. CDR3 length: 18 amino acids. In nucleotides, the CDR3 is TGTGCCAGCCTGCCGGGACTAGCGGGGGATTCGGCATCCTACGAGCAGTACTTC. Translating it yields CASLPGLAGDSASYEQYF.

The CDR3 DNA reads as TGTGCCAGCAGCTTAAACAGGGGCGAGACCCAGTACTTC. It yields the protein CASSLNRGETQYF. This chain uses TRBV7-7 with TRBJ2-5, with 7 bases that match TRBD1. V dropped 2 bases and J dropped 5; count of bases not matched to a gene: 2. Germline assignment: CDR1 SSHAT and CDR2 FNYEAQ (reference sequence). This CDR3 is built from 13 residues.

The CDR3 loop is CASSLGSGRAGGELFF. The CDR3 coding sequence is TGTGCCAGCAGCTTGGGAAGCGGGAGGGCCGGCGGGGAGCTGTTTTTT. This chain joins TRBV5-4 and TRBJ2-2; TRBD2 agrees at 10 bases. Germline lookup yields CDR1 SGHNT and CDR2 YYREEE (reference sequence). This CDR3 contains 16 residues. V lost 0 bases and J lost 7; bases outside the gene matches: 6.

This chain connects TRBV4-3 to TRBJ2-1; D is perhaps TRBD2 (6 bases). This CDR3 region has 13 residues. The germline gives CDR1 LGHNA, CDR2 YSLEER. The V and J ends lost 1 base and 9 bases respectively, with 10 bases between them. CDR3 in DNA: TGCGCCAGCAGCCAAGTGGTCGGGGGTGAGCAGTTCTTC. Amino acids: CASSQVVGGEQFF.

The V gene is TRBV5-1, the J gene TRBJ2-3, with 10 bases identical to TRBD2. Germline loops: CDR1 SGHRS, CDR2 YFSETQ. With 0 bases clipped from V and 5 bases from J, the junction kept 6 bases outside the gene matches. The CDR3 is made up of 16 amino acids. CDR3 in DNA: TGCGCCAGCAGCTTGGTGGTAGCGGGGGGTGGAGATACGCAGTATTTT. Encoded protein: CASSLVVAGGGDTQYF.

This chain connects TRBV27 to TRBJ2-2; D might be TRBD2 (5 bases). V gave up 5 bases and J gave up 0 bases, with 10 bases separating them. This CDR3 region has 15 residues. Germline loops: CDR1 MNHEY, CDR2 SMNVEV (reference sequence). DNA of the CDR3: TGTGCCAGCAGTCCATTACTAGCGAACACCGGGGAGCTGTTTTTT. Translated: CASSPLLANTGELFF.